Sequencing of this T cell receptor (beta chain) was carried out in a study of CD8 T cells in ankylosing spondylitis. This clonotype was found a few times. No antigen is known for it. The CDR3 runs to 16 residues. V shed 2 bases and J shed 2 bases, with 14 bases lying between them. CDR1 is KGHDR, CDR2 SFDVKD, per germline. Study results and limitations: Significant enrichment of disease-linked clones was reported in matched ankylosing spondylitis synovial fluid. A TCR beta motif of about eight highly homologous variants seemed to mark ankylosing spondylitis blood. Disease-linked clones bore a CD8+ phenotype and were relatively rare in peripheral blood. Prior work had noted some motif variants in reactive arthritis blood and synovial fluid.

Making the TCR beta libraries involved quantitative 5'-RACE with molecular barcodes. TCRdb re-derived calls from the 5' RACE reads in MiXCR, one entry per CDR3 protein. This table has about 540,000 distinct CDR3 sequences, about 13% appearing once. This receptor was obtained from a male donor with ankylosing spondylitis. The V gene is TRBV24-1, the J gene TRBJ2-5, with TRBD1 as a possible D gene (6 bases). The source material was blood, either unsorted or a sorted T cell fraction (not recorded which). This CDR3 reads CATSDYRDIMQETQYF. CDR3 nucleotides: TGTGCCACCAGTGATTACCGGGACATAATGCAAGAGACCCAGTACTTC.